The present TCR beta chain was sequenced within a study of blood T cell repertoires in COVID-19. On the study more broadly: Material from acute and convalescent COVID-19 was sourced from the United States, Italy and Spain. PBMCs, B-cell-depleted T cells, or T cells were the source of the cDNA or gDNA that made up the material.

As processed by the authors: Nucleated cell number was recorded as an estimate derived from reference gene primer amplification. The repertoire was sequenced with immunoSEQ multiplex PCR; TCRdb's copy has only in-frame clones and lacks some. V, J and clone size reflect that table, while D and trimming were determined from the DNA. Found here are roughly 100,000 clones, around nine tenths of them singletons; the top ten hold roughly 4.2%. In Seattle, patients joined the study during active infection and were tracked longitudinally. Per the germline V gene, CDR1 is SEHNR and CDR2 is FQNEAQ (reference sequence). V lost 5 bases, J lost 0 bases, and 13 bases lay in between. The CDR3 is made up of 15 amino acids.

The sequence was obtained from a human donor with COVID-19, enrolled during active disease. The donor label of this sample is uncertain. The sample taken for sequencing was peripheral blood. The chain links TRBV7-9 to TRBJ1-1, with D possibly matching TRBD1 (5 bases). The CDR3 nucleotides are TGTGCCAGCAGCCCCGGAGGGGAATTGAACACTGAAGCTTTCTTT. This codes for CASSPGGELNTEAFF.